This entry lists 11 T cell receptor beta chains sequenced from one sample in a study of blood T cell repertoires in COVID-19. The method was immunoSEQ multiplex PCR; TCRdb's version includes in-frame clones alone and lacks a portion of them. The sample lists about 100,000 clones; approximately 80% were seen once. The sequenced material came from peripheral blood. All receptors derive from a man aged 65-85 years with active or convalescent COVID-19.

This rearrangement joins TRBV9 to TRBJ1-5, with 11 nucleotides matching TRBD1. J was trimmed by 5 bases and V by 2 bases; bases with no gene match: 0. Germline V lookup: CDR1 SGDLS, CDR2 YYNGEE. CDR3 length: 14 amino acids. The CDR3 DNA sequence: TGTGCCAGCAGCGTGGGACAGGGGGATCAGCCCCAGCATTTT. Protein product: CASSVGQGDQPQHF.

J is TRBJ1-3 and V is TRBV3-1 (or the pseudogene TRBV3-2); 9 bases are a match to TRBD1. The germline CDR1 and CDR2 sequences are LGHDT and YNNKEL (reference sequence). This CDR3 is 15 amino acids long. V shed 5 bases and J 5 bases; nucleotides not matched to a gene: 7. DNA for the CDR3: TGTGCCAGCAGCAGGACAGGGGATGATAGAAACACCATATATTTT. Encoded protein: CASSRTGDDRNTIYF.

The rearrangement joins TRBV19 to TRBJ2-7; 15 bases fit TRBD2. The V segment lost 4 bases and the J segment 9 bases; nucleotides outside the gene matches: 7. CDR3 length: 15 amino acids. CDR1 is LNHDA, CDR2 SQIVND, per germline (reference sequence). The CDR3 nucleotides are TGTGCCAGTAGTAAGGGACTAGCGGGAGGTACGGTGCAGTACTTC. This encodes CASSKGLAGGTVQYF.

The chain joins TRBV5-6 to TRBJ2-1; 7 nucleotides line up with TRBD2. Germline-derived CDR1 and CDR2 are SGHDT and YYEEEE. Losses at the gene ends were 3 bases for V and 7 bases for J; bases not matched to a gene: 13. The CDR3 sequence is 16 residues long. The CDR3 here is CASSSSWTREGNEQFF. The DNA of the CDR3 is TGTGCCAGCAGCTCCTCTTGGACTAGGGAGGGGAATGAGCAGTTCTTC.

The chain couples TRBV5-1 to TRBJ1-2; maybe TRBD1 (5 bases). V was trimmed by 3 bases and J by 3 bases, leaving 9 bases between them. The CDR3 is made up of 13 amino acids. Germline V gene data show CDR1 as SGHRS and CDR2 as YFSETQ. Here the CDR3 reads CASSSRGDYGYTF. In DNA form, the CDR3 reads TGCGCCAGCAGCTCTCGGGGGGACTATGGCTACACCTTC.

The rearrangement joins TRBV28 to TRBJ2-4; D is unclear. This CDR3 is built from 15 residues. The germline CDR1 and CDR2 sequences are MDHEN and SYDVKM. V was clipped by 5 bases and J by 1 base, with 12 bases between them. The DNA for the CDR3 is TGTGCCAGCAGTAACAGTGAATCGGCCAAAAACATTCAGTACTTC. This sequence encodes CASSNSESAKNIQYF.

The chain is built from TRBV2 and TRBJ1-5, with D perhaps TRBD1 (5 bases). Germline CDR1 and CDR2: SNHLY and FYNNEI. V lost 4 bases, J lost 7 bases, and 17 bases lay in between. This CDR3 comprises 15 residues. CDR3 region: CASSGGSPGEQPQHF. CDR3 nucleotide sequence: TGTGCCAGCAGTGGGGGCAGCCCCGGAGAACAGCCCCAGCATTTT.

V usage is TRBV19 and J usage is TRBJ1-1, with D tentatively TRBD1 (5 bases). CDR1 and CDR2 from the germline V gene are LNHDA and SQIVND (reference sequence). V gave up 6 bases and J gave up 2 bases, with 19 bases separating them. The CDR3 runs to 16 residues. The CDR3 loop reads CASSPLGRGYNTEAFF. The CDR3 bases are TGTGCCAGTAGCCCGCTGGGAAGGGGATATAACACTGAAGCTTTCTTT.

The chain links TRBV7-6 to TRBJ1-5; TRBD1 agrees at 7 bases. V shed 1 base and J 5 bases; nucleotides not matched to a gene: 5. The CDR3 covers 15 residues. Germline V gene sequence: CDR1 SGHVS, CDR2 FNYEAQ. This CDR3 reads CASSLDRGTDQPQHF. CDR3 bases: TGTGCCAGCAGCTTAGACAGGGGTACGGATCAGCCCCAGCATTTT.

For the CDR3, the DNA is TGTGCCAGTAGTATAGGTTCCCGACAGGGAGTTGCCTACGAGCAGTACTTC. Translating it yields CASSIGSRQGVAYEQYF. The chain couples TRBV19 to TRBJ2-7; 7 bases agree with TRBD1. Germline loops: CDR1 LNHDA, CDR2 SQIVND (reference sequence). V lost 1 base and J lost 2; bases outside the gene matches: 11. This CDR3 has 17 amino acids.

The gene calls are TRBV4-2 and TRBJ2-1, with D uncertain. Trimming took 0 bases from V and 10 from J, leaving 10 bases between them. The germline gives CDR1 LGHNA, CDR2 YNFKEQ. The CDR3 totals 13 residues. The CDR3 sequence: CASSQEALTEQFF. The DNA for the CDR3 is TGTGCCAGCAGCCAAGAGGCTCTCACGGAGCAGTTCTTC.